The rows below give T cell receptor beta chains drawn from one sample of a study of brain T cells in children with intractable seizures. Clones were read by immunoSEQ multiplex PCR, and TCRdb kept only the in-frame ones, dropping some. The sample lists 65,000 to 85,000 clones; about 92% were seen once. The sequencing used peripheral blood, collected at surgery. Receptors originate from a boy younger than two with tuberous sclerosis and intractable seizures. Each CDR3 is given with its conserved first and last residue. A D gene is named only where the DNA matches it firmly. Size is omitted from some rows. Given values are once, few, many or a class for expanded clones.

clone_size: once; d_call: -; j_call: TRBJ1-2; v_call: TRBV19; cdr3_aa: CASISDAARTYGYTF; cdr3_nt: TGTGCCAGTATCTCTGACGCCGCACGGACTTATGGCTACACCTTC
clone_size: once; d_call: TRBD1; j_call: TRBJ1-5; v_call: TRBV27; cdr3_aa: CASRPGTGGGNQPQHF; cdr3_nt: TGTGCCAGCAGACCCGGGACAGGGGGCGGGAATCAGCCCCAGCATTTT
clone_size: -; d_call: -; j_call: TRBJ2-2; v_call: TRBV4-1; cdr3_aa: CASRTAKGNTGELFF; cdr3_nt: TGCGCCAGCAGGACAGCGAAAGGGAACACCGGGGAGCTGTTTTTT
clone_size: -; d_call: TRBD2; j_call: TRBJ2-1; v_call: TRBV24-1; cdr3_aa: CATSDVTSGGNNEQFF; cdr3_nt: TGTGCCACCAGTGACGTGACTAGCGGGGGGAACAATGAGCAGTTCTTC
clone_size: -; d_call: TRBD2; j_call: TRBJ2-5; v_call: TRBV11-2; cdr3_aa: CASSVTSWETQYF; cdr3_nt: TGTGCCAGCAGCGTGACTAGCTGGGAGACCCAGTACTTC
clone_size: once; d_call: TRBD2; j_call: TRBJ2-1; v_call: TRBV2; cdr3_aa: CASSGGTTYNEQFF; cdr3_nt: TGTGCCAGCAGCGGGGGGACGACCTACAATGAGCAGTTCTTC
clone_size: few; d_call: -; j_call: TRBJ1-3; v_call: TRBV29-1; cdr3_aa: CSVANSGNTIYF; cdr3_nt: TGCAGCGTTGCGAACTCTGGAAACACCATATATTTT
clone_size: -; d_call: -; j_call: TRBJ2-3; v_call: TRBV5-6; cdr3_aa: CASSFTSGTDTQYF; cdr3_nt: TGTGCCAGCAGCTTTACATCAGGCACAGATACGCAGTATTTT
clone_size: -; d_call: -; j_call: TRBJ2-4; v_call: TRBV29-1; cdr3_aa: CSVEGGKGNIQYF; cdr3_nt: TGCAGCGTAGAAGGGGGGAAAGGGAACATTCAGTACTTC
clone_size: -; d_call: -; j_call: TRBJ2-7; v_call: TRBV13; cdr3_aa: CASSLGPARTYEQYF; cdr3_nt: TGTGCCAGCAGCTTAGGACCAGCGAGAACCTACGAGCAGTACTTC
clone_size: -; d_call: TRBD1; j_call: TRBJ2-1; v_call: TRBV27; cdr3_aa: CASSLMFGQGYNEQFF; cdr3_nt: TGTGCCAGCAGTTTAATGTTCGGACAGGGCTACAATGAGCAGTTCTTC
clone_size: -; d_call: -; j_call: TRBJ1-3; v_call: TRBV7-9; cdr3_aa: CASSQPTYGGRGGNTIYF; cdr3_nt: TGTGCCAGCAGCCAACCCACGTATGGGGGGCGCGGAGGAAACACCATATATTTT
clone_size: -; d_call: -; j_call: TRBJ1-4; v_call: TRBV15; cdr3_aa: CATSRGNQDEKLFF; cdr3_nt: TGTGCCACCAGCAGAGGTAACCAGGACGAAAAACTGTTTTTT
clone_size: -; d_call: TRBD2; j_call: TRBJ2-7; v_call: TRBV3-1/TRBV3-2; cdr3_aa: CASSQGLAGFSYEQYF; cdr3_nt: TGTGCCAGCAGTCAGGGACTAGCGGGGTTTAGCTACGAGCAGTACTTC
clone_size: -; d_call: TRBD1; j_call: TRBJ2-7; v_call: TRBV7-2; cdr3_aa: CASSKRQGPFSYEQYF; cdr3_nt: TGTGCCAGCAGTAAGAGACAGGGTCCCTTCTCCTACGAGCAGTACTTC
clone_size: -; d_call: -; j_call: TRBJ2-1; v_call: TRBV6-5; cdr3_aa: CASSYSGGPDEQFF; cdr3_nt: TGTGCCAGCAGTTACTCTGGGGGGCCGGATGAGCAGTTCTTC
clone_size: -; d_call: -; j_call: TRBJ2-3; v_call: TRBV6-4; cdr3_aa: CASSRTAATDTQYF; cdr3_nt: TGTGCCAGCAGTCGGACGGCGGCCACAGATACGCAGTATTTT
clone_size: -; d_call: -; j_call: TRBJ1-1; v_call: TRBV7-9; cdr3_aa: CASSLAGAGAEAFF; cdr3_nt: TGTGCCAGCAGCTTAGCAGGGGCGGGGGCTGAAGCTTTCTTT
clone_size: once; d_call: -; j_call: TRBJ2-1; v_call: TRBV6-6; cdr3_aa: CASSSEISSYNEQFF; cdr3_nt: TGTGCCAGCAGTTCCGAGATAAGCTCCTACAATGAGCAGTTCTTC
clone_size: -; d_call: TRBD1; j_call: TRBJ2-2; v_call: TRBV9; cdr3_aa: CASSPSPGTGLSGELFF; cdr3_nt: TGTGCCAGCAGCCCAAGCCCCGGGACAGGTTTATCCGGGGAGCTGTTTTTT
clone_size: -; d_call: TRBD2; j_call: TRBJ2-2; v_call: TRBV3-1/TRBV3-2; cdr3_aa: CASSPGTSGGAYTGELFF; cdr3_nt: TGTGCCAGCAGCCCCGGGACTAGCGGGGGGGCTTACACCGGGGAGCTGTTTTTT
clone_size: -; d_call: TRBD1; j_call: TRBJ2-2; v_call: TRBV11-2; cdr3_aa: CASSEGQGAWELFF; cdr3_nt: TGTGCCAGCAGCGAGGGACAGGGGGCGTGGGAGCTGTTTTTT
clone_size: few; d_call: -; j_call: TRBJ2-1; v_call: TRBV10-2; cdr3_aa: CASSPLIRLAKHEQFF; cdr3_nt: TGCGCCAGCAGTCCACTGATTCGGCTAGCGAAACATGAGCAGTTCTTC
clone_size: -; d_call: TRBD1; j_call: TRBJ1-1; v_call: TRBV7-6; cdr3_aa: CASSPRPGTGNTEAFF; cdr3_nt: TGTGCCAGCAGCCCGCGTCCCGGGACAGGGAACACTGAAGCTTTCTTT
clone_size: -; d_call: TRBD2; j_call: TRBJ2-5; v_call: TRBV30; cdr3_aa: CAWSVLAGGQETQYF; cdr3_nt: TGTGCCTGGAGTGTACTAGCGGGGGGGCAAGAGACCCAGTACTTC
clone_size: -; d_call: -; j_call: TRBJ1-2; v_call: TRBV2; cdr3_aa: CASSGSGGYGYTF; cdr3_nt: TGTGCCAGCAGTGGATCGGGCGGCTATGGCTACACCTTC
clone_size: -; d_call: -; j_call: TRBJ2-1; v_call: TRBV27; cdr3_aa: CASSSGGNFNEQFF; cdr3_nt: TGTGCCAGTTCCTCCGGGGGAAATTTCAATGAGCAGTTCTTC
clone_size: -; d_call: TRBD1; j_call: TRBJ1-1; v_call: TRBV4-1; cdr3_aa: CASSDHGTGTGEAEAFF; cdr3_nt: TGCGCCAGCAGCGACCATGGCACCGGGACAGGGGAGGCTGAAGCTTTCTTT
clone_size: once; d_call: -; j_call: TRBJ2-2; v_call: TRBV19; cdr3_aa: CASSMLPVAGELFF; cdr3_nt: TGTGCCAGTAGTATGCTCCCTGTTGCCGGGGAGCTGTTTTTT
clone_size: once; d_call: TRBD2; j_call: TRBJ2-3; v_call: TRBV4-2; cdr3_aa: CASSQELAGGTDTQYF; cdr3_nt: TGTGCCAGCAGCCAAGAACTAGCGGGGGGGACAGATACGCAGTATTTT
clone_size: -; d_call: -; j_call: TRBJ2-7; v_call: TRBV11-2; cdr3_aa: CASSLDLSYEQYF; cdr3_nt: TGTGCCAGCAGCTTAGACCTATCCTACGAGCAGTACTTC
clone_size: -; d_call: TRBD1; j_call: TRBJ1-6; v_call: TRBV20-1; cdr3_aa: CSASAAGGGNSPLHF; cdr3_nt: TGCAGTGCTAGTGCGGCAGGGGGAGGTAATTCACCCCTCCACTTT
clone_size: -; d_call: -; j_call: TRBJ1-2; v_call: TRBV18; cdr3_aa: CASSPDEDRRVAGDYGYTF; cdr3_nt: TGTGCCAGCTCACCAGACGAGGATCGACGTGTAGCGGGGGACTATGGCTACACCTTC
clone_size: -; d_call: -; j_call: TRBJ1-1; v_call: TRBV29-1; cdr3_aa: CSVARDTEAFF; cdr3_nt: TGCAGCGTTGCCAGGGACACTGAAGCTTTCTTT
clone_size: -; d_call: -; j_call: TRBJ2-7; v_call: TRBV29-1; cdr3_aa: CSVEDGGGPIEQYF; cdr3_nt: TGCAGCGTTGAAGATGGAGGGGGGCCCATCGAGCAGTACTTC
clone_size: once; d_call: TRBD2; j_call: TRBJ2-1; v_call: TRBV30; cdr3_aa: CAWIGLAGPEQFF; cdr3_nt: TGTGCCTGGATAGGGCTAGCGGGGCCTGAGCAGTTCTTC
clone_size: -; d_call: TRBD2; j_call: TRBJ2-5; v_call: TRBV5-1; cdr3_aa: CASSRLTSGRETQYF; cdr3_nt: TGCGCCAGCAGCCGTTTAACTAGCGGGAGAGAGACCCAGTACTTC
clone_size: -; d_call: -; j_call: TRBJ2-2; v_call: TRBV4-2; cdr3_aa: CASSQVKRGIVGELFF; cdr3_nt: TGTGCCAGCAGCCAAGTAAAACGAGGGATTGTCGGGGAGCTGTTTTTT
clone_size: once; d_call: -; j_call: TRBJ2-1; v_call: TRBV14; cdr3_aa: CASSQVRTAYNEQFF; cdr3_nt: TGTGCCAGCAGCCAAGTAAGGACGGCCTACAATGAGCAGTTCTTC
clone_size: -; d_call: -; j_call: TRBJ2-1; v_call: TRBV25-1; cdr3_aa: CASRGTSMGEQFF; cdr3_nt: TGTGCCAGCAGGGGTACTAGCATGGGTGAGCAGTTCTTC
clone_size: -; d_call: -; j_call: TRBJ2-7; v_call: TRBV6-2/TRBV6-3; cdr3_aa: CASSYSETHNYEQYF; cdr3_nt: TGTGCCAGCAGTTACTCCGAGACTCACAACTACGAGCAGTACTTC
clone_size: -; d_call: -; j_call: TRBJ1-3; v_call: TRBV5-1; cdr3_aa: CASSAGTAPPIYF; cdr3_nt: TGCGCCAGCAGCGCCGGGACGGCTCCGCCCATATATTTT
clone_size: -; d_call: -; j_call: TRBJ2-7; v_call: TRBV24-1; cdr3_aa: CATSDSAGSYEQYF; cdr3_nt: TGTGCCACCAGTGATTCGGCGGGCTCCTACGAGCAGTACTTC
clone_size: -; d_call: -; j_call: TRBJ2-2; v_call: TRBV7-9; cdr3_aa: CASSKPGDTSNTGELFF; cdr3_nt: TGTGCCAGCAGCAAGCCGGGGGACACCTCGAACACCGGGGAGCTGTTTTTT
clone_size: -; d_call: TRBD2; j_call: TRBJ2-1; v_call: TRBV24-1; cdr3_aa: CATSDPLSGAYGDEQFF; cdr3_nt: TGTGCCACCAGTGACCCCCTTAGCGGGGCCTACGGTGACGAGCAGTTCTTC
clone_size: -; d_call: TRBD2; j_call: TRBJ2-3; v_call: TRBV6-5; cdr3_aa: CASSSGLAVGTDTQYF; cdr3_nt: TGTGCCAGCAGTTCGGGACTAGCCGTTGGTACAGATACGCAGTATTTT
clone_size: -; d_call: -; j_call: TRBJ2-1; v_call: TRBV5-1; cdr3_aa: CASSLERQGTEQFF; cdr3_nt: TGCGCCAGCAGCTTGGAGAGACAAGGGACTGAGCAGTTCTTC
clone_size: -; d_call: TRBD1; j_call: TRBJ2-3; v_call: TRBV5-1; cdr3_aa: CASASRTGTDTQYF; cdr3_nt: TGCGCCAGTGCCTCCCGGACAGGGACAGATACGCAGTATTTT
clone_size: -; d_call: -; j_call: TRBJ2-7; v_call: TRBV5-4; cdr3_aa: CASSFGGGVYEQYF; cdr3_nt: TGTGCCAGCAGCTTTGGTGGTGGAGTCTACGAGCAGTACTTC
clone_size: -; d_call: -; j_call: TRBJ1-4; v_call: TRBV7-8; cdr3_aa: CASSSKPLWKATNEKLFF; cdr3_nt: TGTGCCAGCAGCAGCAAACCCCTATGGAAAGCAACTAATGAAAAACTGTTTTTT